These 18 T cell receptor beta chains share one sample of origin, sequenced in a study of sequential checkpoint blockade in melanoma. Treatment denoted: randomized to nivolumab then ipilimumab (arm A) or the reverse (arm B). Some clones are missing from TCRdb's copy, which holds only in-frame ones; the method was immunoSEQ multiplex PCR. The data contain about 10,000 clones, more than 70% of them singletons. The source material was CD8+ T cells sorted from blood (inferred from file names), sampled from a patient given nivolumab and ipilimumab in sequence. The receptors derive from a human donor with melanoma.

The J gene is TRBJ2-6, the V gene TRBV2, with TRBD1 identical over 8 bases. CDR3 length: 19 amino acids. CDR1 is SNHLY and CDR2 is FYNNEI in the germline V gene. V shed 6 bases and J 4 bases; nucleotides not matched to a gene: 17. The CDR3 protein is CASSKTSRQGLLGANVLTF. In DNA, the CDR3 is TGTGCCAGCAGCAAAACATCGAGACAGGGGCTCCTCGGGGCCAACGTCCTGACTTTC.

The genes are TRBV6-4 and TRBJ2-3; a possible D gene is TRBD1 (7 bases). The CDR3 totals 15 residues. Trimming pared 6 bases from V and 2 bases from J, leaving 15 bases between. Germline lookup yields CDR1 MRHNA and CDR2 SNTAGT. CDR3: CASSAQGGFTDTQYF. The CDR3, as DNA: TGTGCCAGCAGCGCCCAGGGGGGATTCACAGATACGCAGTATTTT.

The chain combines TRBV28 with TRBJ2-7, with a tentative D call TRBD2 (5 bases). Germline lookup yields CDR1 MDHEN and CDR2 SYDVKM. V lost 3 bases, J lost 0 bases, and 12 bases lay in between. The CDR3 loop spans 15 amino acids. The CDR3 DNA is TGTGCCAGCAGTTTGAGGGTGGCGACCTCCTACGAGCAGTACTTC. Translating it yields CASSLRVATSYEQYF.

The V gene is TRBV27, the J gene TRBJ1-1; tentative D call: TRBD1 (5 bases). Germline V gene data show CDR1 as MNHEY and CDR2 as SMNVEV (reference sequence). The length of the CDR3 is 15 residues. V was clipped by 0 bases and J by 3 bases, with 11 bases between them. Written as DNA, the CDR3 is TGTGCCAGCAGTTTATCCGCAGGGAGGTACACTGAAGCTTTCTTT. This sequence encodes CASSLSAGRYTEAFF.

This clone appeared a single time. The chain combines TRBV4-1 with TRBJ2-7; TRBD2 aligns across 14 bases. Germline V CDR1 and CDR2: MGHRA, YSYEKL. After removal of 2 bases from V and 0 bases from J, the junction contained 3 bases not matched to a gene. The length of the CDR3 is 17 residues. The CDR3 here is CASSQRLAGGSSYEQYF. In DNA form, the CDR3 reads TGCGCCAGCAGCCAACGACTAGCGGGAGGGAGCTCCTACGAGCAGTACTTC.

The sample holds one count of this clone. V and J are TRBV25-1 and TRBJ2-7; a possible D gene is TRBD1 (6 bases). Trimming pared 4 bases from V and 5 bases from J, leaving 9 bases between. Germline lookup yields CDR1 MGHDK and CDR2 SYGVNS. The CDR3 has 12 residues. The CDR3 is CASSAQGDEQYF. The CDR3 DNA sequence: TGTGCCAGCAGTGCACAGGGTGACGAGCAGTACTTC.

This chain joins TRBV27 and TRBJ2-1, with TRBD2 identical over 10 bases. The CDR3 covers 15 residues. V lost 1 base and J lost 6; bases outside the gene matches: 3. Germline V CDR1 and CDR2: MNHEY, SMNVEV (reference sequence). The DNA of the CDR3 is TGTGCCAGCAGTTTATTAGCGGGAGGTGGCAATGAGCAGTTCTTC. This codes for CASSLLAGGGNEQFF.

V and J are TRBV15 and TRBJ2-7; the match to TRBD2 covers 12 bases. CDR1 LNHNV and CDR2 YYDKDF come from the germline V gene (reference sequence). CDR3 length equals 15 residues. Germline trimming cut 4 bases from V and 5 bases from J; bases unmatched to any gene: 6. CDR3 residues: CATSTRLAGADEQYF. The CDR3, as DNA: TGTGCCACCAGCACCCGACTAGCGGGAGCCGACGAGCAGTACTTC.

This rearrangement joins TRBV19 to TRBJ2-7; TRBD2 aligns across 10 bases. The CDR3 length is 16 residues. Germline CDR1 LNHDA, CDR2 SQIVND (reference sequence). The J segment lost 3 bases and the V segment lost 3 bases, leaving 8 bases of the junction unmatched. CDR3 protein: CASSILAGEGIYEQYF. DNA of the CDR3: TGTGCCAGTAGTATCCTAGCGGGAGAGGGGATCTACGAGCAGTACTTC.

The chain employs TRBV7-8 and TRBJ1-6; unclear D gene. This CDR3 has 16 residues. Germline V gene data show CDR1 as SGHVS and CDR2 as FQNEAQ. V lost 7 bases and J lost 0, with 13 bases in between. CDR3 protein: CASNRGFSSYNSPLHF. The CDR3 DNA reads TGTGCCAGCAATCGGGGTTTTAGCTCCTATAATTCACCCCTCCACTTT.

V usage is TRBV27 and J usage is TRBJ2-2, with 9 bases lining up with TRBD2. Looked up from germline, CDR1 is MNHEY and CDR2 is SMNVEV (reference sequence). The CDR3 loop spans 16 amino acids. With 5 bases clipped from V and 2 bases from J, the junction kept 6 bases outside the gene matches. The CDR3 protein is CASSGVTSGNTGELFF. The CDR3 DNA follows: TGTGCCAGCAGTGGGGTGACTAGCGGAAACACCGGGGAGCTGTTTTTT.

This clone qualifies as medium-sized (0.01 to 0.1%). V is TRBV6-5 and J is TRBJ1-4, with D unclear. The CDR3 sequence is 11 residues long. Trimming shortened V by 6 bases and J by 10 bases, and 9 bases separated the two germline ends. Germline CDR1 reads MNHEY; CDR2 reads SVGAGI. CDR3 region: CASRMAGKLFF. For the CDR3, the DNA is TGTGCCAGCAGAATGGCTGGAAAACTGTTTTTT.

The CDR3 nucleotides are TGCAGCGTTGAGCCCCGGTACAATGAGCAGTTCTTC. Protein sequence: CSVEPRYNEQFF. The chain joins TRBV29-1 to TRBJ2-1; D unclear. The CDR3 has 12 amino acids. CDR1 is SQVTM, CDR2 ANQGSEA, per germline. The V and J ends lost 3 bases and 4 bases respectively, with 7 bases between them.

The V gene is TRBV13, the J gene TRBJ2-2, with 8 bases identical to TRBD1. J gave up 3 bases and V 1 base, and 4 bases lay outside the gene matches. Per the germline V gene, CDR1 is PRHDT and CDR2 is FYEKMQ (reference sequence). This CDR3 region has 16 residues. Written as DNA, the CDR3 is TGTGCCAGCAGCTTAGCCCAGGGGGCCGACACCGGGGAGCTGTTTTTT. This gives the protein CASSLAQGADTGELFF.

The V call is TRBV27, the J call TRBJ2-7, with D perhaps TRBD2 (5 bases). CDR1 is MNHEY, CDR2 SMNVEV, per germline (reference sequence). V was shortened by 5 bases and J by 4 bases, with 15 bases between the two germline ends. The CDR3 covers 14 residues. The CDR3 here is CASSTLLGLYEQYF. The DNA of the CDR3 is TGTGCCAGCAGTACCCTCCTAGGACTTTACGAGCAGTACTTC.

The J gene is TRBJ2-3, the V gene TRBV7-3, with TRBD2 matching 14 bases. Germline V gene lookup returns CDR1 SGHTA and CDR2 FQGTGA. This CDR3 contains 16 residues. Trimming took 5 bases from V and 5 from J; bases not matched to a gene: 6. The CDR3: CASSTGLAGAEDTQYF. The CDR3 nucleotides are TGTGCCAGCAGCACGGGACTAGCGGGAGCAGAAGATACGCAGTATTTT.

The chain combines TRBV9 with TRBJ2-1, with 7 bases lining up with TRBD2. Germline CDR1 SGDLS, CDR2 YYNGEE. J was trimmed by 8 bases and V by 3 bases; bases with no gene match: 8. This CDR3 region has 14 residues. This chain's CDR3 is CASSEPPGGDEQFF. As DNA, the CDR3 is TGTGCCAGCAGCGAACCCCCGGGGGGTGATGAGCAGTTCTTC.

The CDR3 is CASSDSGPNEQFF. In DNA form, the CDR3 reads TGTGCCAGCAGTGATAGCGGGCCTAATGAGCAGTTCTTC. The chain links TRBV2 to TRBJ2-1; 7 bases fit TRBD2. The germline gives CDR1 SNHLY, CDR2 FYNNEI. J was trimmed by 7 bases and V by 3 bases; bases with no gene match: 3. This CDR3 comprises 13 residues.